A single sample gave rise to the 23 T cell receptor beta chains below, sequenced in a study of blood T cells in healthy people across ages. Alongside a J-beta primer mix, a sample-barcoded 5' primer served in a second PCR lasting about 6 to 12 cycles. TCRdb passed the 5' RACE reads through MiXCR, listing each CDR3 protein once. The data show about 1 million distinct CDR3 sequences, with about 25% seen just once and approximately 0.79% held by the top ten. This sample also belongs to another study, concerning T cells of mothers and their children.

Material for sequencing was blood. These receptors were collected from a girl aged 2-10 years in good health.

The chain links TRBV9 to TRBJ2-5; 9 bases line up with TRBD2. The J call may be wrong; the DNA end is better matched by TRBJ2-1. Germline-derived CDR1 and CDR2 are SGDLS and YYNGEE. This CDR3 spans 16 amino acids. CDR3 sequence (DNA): TGTGCCAGCAGCGCCCGTAGTAGCGGGAGTTTGGGTGAGCAGTTCTTC. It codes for CASSARSSGSLGEQFF.

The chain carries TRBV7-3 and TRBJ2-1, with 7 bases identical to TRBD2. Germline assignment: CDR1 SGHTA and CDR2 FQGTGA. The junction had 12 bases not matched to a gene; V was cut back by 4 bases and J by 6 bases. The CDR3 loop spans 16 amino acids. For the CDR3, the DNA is TGTGCCAGCAGCTCACTAGCGCCTTCCCGTCTCAATGAGCAGTTCTTC. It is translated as CASSSLAPSRLNEQFF.

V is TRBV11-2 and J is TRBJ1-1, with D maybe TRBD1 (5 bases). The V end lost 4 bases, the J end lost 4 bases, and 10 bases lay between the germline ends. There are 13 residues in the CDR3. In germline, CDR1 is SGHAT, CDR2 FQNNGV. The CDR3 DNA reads TGTGCCAGCAGCTCGGGGCAGGCCACTGAAGCTTTCTTT. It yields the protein CASSSGQATEAFF.

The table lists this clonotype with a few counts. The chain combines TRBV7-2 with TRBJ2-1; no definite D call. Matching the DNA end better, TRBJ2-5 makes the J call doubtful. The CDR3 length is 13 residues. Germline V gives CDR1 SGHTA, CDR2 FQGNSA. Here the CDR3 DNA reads TGTGCCAGCAGCCAAGGGCTGTCGAAGACCCAGTACTTC. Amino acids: CASSQGLSKTQYF.

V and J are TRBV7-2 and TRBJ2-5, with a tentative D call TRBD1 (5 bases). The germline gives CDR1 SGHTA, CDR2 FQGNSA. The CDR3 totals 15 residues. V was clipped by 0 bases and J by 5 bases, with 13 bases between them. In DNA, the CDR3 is TGTGCCAGCAGCTTAGCAGGGGCCTTGAGGGAGACCCAGTACTTC. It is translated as CASSLAGALRETQYF.

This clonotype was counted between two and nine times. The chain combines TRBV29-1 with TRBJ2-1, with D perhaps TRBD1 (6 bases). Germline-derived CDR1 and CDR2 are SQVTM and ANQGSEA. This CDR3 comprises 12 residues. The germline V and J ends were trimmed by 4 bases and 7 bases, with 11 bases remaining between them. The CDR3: CSVVRGSNEQFF. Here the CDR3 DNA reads TGCAGCGTTGTCAGGGGCTCAAATGAGCAGTTCTTC.

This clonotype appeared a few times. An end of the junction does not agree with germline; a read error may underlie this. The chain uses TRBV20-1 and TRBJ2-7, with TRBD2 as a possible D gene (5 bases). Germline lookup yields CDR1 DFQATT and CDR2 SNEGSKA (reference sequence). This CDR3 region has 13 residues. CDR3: CSARGDYSYEQYF. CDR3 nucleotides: TGCAGTGCGAGAGGTGACTACTCCTACGAGCAGTACTTC.

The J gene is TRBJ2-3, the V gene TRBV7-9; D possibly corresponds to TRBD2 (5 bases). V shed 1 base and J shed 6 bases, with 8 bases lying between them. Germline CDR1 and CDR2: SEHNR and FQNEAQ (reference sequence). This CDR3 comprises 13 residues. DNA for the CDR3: TGTGCCAGCAGCTTAGGCGGGTGGGATACGCAGTATTTT. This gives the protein CASSLGGWDTQYF.

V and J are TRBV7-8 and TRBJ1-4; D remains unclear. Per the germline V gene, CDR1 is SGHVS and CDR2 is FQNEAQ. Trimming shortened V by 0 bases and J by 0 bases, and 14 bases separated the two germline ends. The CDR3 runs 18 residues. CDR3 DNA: TGTGCCAGCAGCTTAGCTGGGAACGGCCCTGCAACTAATGAAAAACTGTTTTTT. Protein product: CASSLAGNGPATNEKLFF.

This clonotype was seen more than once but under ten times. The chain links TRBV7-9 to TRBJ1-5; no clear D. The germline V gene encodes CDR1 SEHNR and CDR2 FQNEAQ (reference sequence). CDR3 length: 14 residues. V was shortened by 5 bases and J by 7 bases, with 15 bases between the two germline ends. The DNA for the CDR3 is TGTGCCAGCAGCCTAGACGTGGGCATACAGCCCCAGCATTTT. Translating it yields CASSLDVGIQPQHF.

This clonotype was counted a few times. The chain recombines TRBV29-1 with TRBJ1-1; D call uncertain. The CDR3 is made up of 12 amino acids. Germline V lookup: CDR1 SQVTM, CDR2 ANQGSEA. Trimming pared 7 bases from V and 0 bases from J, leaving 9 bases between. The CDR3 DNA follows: TGCAGCGGTGGATCGCTGAACACTGAAGCTTTCTTT. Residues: CSGGSLNTEAFF.

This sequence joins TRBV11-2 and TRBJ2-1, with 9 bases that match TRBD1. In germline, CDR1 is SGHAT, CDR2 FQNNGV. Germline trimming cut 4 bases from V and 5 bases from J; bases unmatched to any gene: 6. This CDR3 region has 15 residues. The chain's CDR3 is CASSWGGQGHNEQFF. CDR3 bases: TGTGCCAGCAGCTGGGGGGGACAGGGCCACAATGAGCAGTTCTTC.

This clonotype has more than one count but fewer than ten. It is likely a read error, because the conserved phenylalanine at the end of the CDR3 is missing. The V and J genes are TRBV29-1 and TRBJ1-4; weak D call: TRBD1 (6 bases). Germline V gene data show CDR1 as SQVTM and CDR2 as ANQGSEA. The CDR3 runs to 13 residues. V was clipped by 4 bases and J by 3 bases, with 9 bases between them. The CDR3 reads CSVGRGSNEKLFS. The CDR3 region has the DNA TGCAGCGTTGGCAGGGGTTCTAATGAAAAACTGTTTTCT.

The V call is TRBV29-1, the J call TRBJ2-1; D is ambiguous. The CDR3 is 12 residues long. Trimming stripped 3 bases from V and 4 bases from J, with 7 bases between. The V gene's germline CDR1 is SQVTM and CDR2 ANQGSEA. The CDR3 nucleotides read TGCAGCGTTGATACTGGTTACAATGAGCAGTTCTTC. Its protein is CSVDTGYNEQFF.

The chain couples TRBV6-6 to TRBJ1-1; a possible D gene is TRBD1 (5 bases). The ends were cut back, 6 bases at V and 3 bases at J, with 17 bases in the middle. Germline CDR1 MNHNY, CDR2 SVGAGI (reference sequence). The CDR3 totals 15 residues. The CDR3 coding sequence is TGTGCCAGCAGCAATTCCAGGGATTACTACACTGAAGCTTTCTTT. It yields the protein CASSNSRDYYTEAFF.

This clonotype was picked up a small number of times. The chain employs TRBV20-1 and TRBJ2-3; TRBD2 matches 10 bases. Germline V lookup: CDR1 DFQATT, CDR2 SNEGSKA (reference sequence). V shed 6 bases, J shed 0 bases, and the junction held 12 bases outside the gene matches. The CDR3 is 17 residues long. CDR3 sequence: CSAIPGLAMTSTDTQYF. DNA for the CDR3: TGCAGTGCAATCCCGGGACTAGCGATGACGAGCACAGATACGCAGTATTTT.

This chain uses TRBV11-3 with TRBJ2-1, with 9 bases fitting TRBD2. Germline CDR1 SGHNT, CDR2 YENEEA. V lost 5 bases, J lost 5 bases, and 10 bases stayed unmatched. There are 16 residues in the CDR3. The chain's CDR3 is CASSLPFAGGNNEQFF. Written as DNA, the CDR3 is TGTGCCAGCAGCCTTCCCTTTGCGGGAGGGAACAATGAGCAGTTCTTC.

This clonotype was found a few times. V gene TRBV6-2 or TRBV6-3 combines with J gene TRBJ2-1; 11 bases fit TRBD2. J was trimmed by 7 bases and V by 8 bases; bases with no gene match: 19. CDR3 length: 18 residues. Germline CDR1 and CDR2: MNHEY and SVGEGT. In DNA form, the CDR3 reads TGTGCCAGCTTTCCGGGACTAGCGGTGAGGAATGCACGGAATGAGCAGTTCTTC. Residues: CASFPGLAVRNARNEQFF.

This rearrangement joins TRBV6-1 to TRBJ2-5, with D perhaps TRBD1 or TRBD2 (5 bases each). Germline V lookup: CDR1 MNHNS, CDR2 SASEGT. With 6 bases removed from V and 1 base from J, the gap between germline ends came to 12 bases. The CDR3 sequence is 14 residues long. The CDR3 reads CASRGFGGQETQYF. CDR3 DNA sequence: TGTGCCAGCAGGGGCTTTGGGGGCCAAGAGACCCAGTACTTC.

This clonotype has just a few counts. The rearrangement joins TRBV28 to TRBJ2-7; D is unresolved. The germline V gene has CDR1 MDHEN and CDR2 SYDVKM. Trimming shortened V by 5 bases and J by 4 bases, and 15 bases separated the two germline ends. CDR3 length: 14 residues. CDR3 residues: CASSALSTVYEQYF. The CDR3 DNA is TGTGCCAGCAGTGCCCTATCGACGGTTTACGAGCAGTACTTC.

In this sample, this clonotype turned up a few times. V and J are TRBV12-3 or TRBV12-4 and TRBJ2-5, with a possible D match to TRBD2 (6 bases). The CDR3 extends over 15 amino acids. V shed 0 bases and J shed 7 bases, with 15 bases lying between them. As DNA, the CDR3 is TGTGCCAGCAGTTTAGCGGGAGGTTGGAGTGGGACCCAGTACTTC. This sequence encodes CASSLAGGWSGTQYF.

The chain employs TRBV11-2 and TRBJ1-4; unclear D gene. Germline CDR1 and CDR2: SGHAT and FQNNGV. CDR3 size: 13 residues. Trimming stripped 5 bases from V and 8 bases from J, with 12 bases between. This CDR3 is CASSLTIPEKLFF. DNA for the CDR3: TGTGCCAGCAGCCTGACTATCCCGGAAAAACTGTTTTTT.

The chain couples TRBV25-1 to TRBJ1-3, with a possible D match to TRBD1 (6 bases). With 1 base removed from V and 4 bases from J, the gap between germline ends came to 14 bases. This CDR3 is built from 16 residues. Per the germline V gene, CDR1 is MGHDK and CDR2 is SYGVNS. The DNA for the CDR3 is TGTGCCAGCAGTGAATCGTTCGTCGGGGGCGGAAACACCATATATTTT. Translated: CASSESFVGGGNTIYF.